Below, 15 T cell receptor beta chains from the same sample are listed, as sequenced in a study of beta chain features in type 1 diabetes. Every isolated RNA sample was fully reverse transcribed, so sequencing captured expressed TCRB transcripts. Repertoires were generated with immunoSEQ multiplex PCR, while TCRdb's copy carries only in-frame clones and drops some. The sample records hundreds of thousands of clones, 10% to 15% being singletons. Sequencing input: naive CD4+ T cells from blood. The receptors derive from a man aged 18 to 35 in good health.

This clone was seen a handful of times. This sequence joins TRBV2 and TRBJ2-5, with D tentatively TRBD2 (5 bases). Deletions cut 1 base from V and 5 bases from J, with 11 bases between. In germline, CDR1 is SNHLY, CDR2 FYNNEI. This CDR3 contains 14 residues. This CDR3 reads CASSEGGSPETQYF. In DNA form, the CDR3 reads TGTGCCAGCAGTGAAGGAGGGAGCCCGGAGACCCAGTACTTC.

The V and J genes are TRBV15 and TRBJ2-5, with D possibly being TRBD1 (5 bases). CDR1 and CDR2 from the germline V gene are LNHNV and YYDKDF (reference sequence). The length of the CDR3 is 21 residues. V lost 0 bases to trimming and J lost 4 bases, with 30 bases between them. The CDR3 DNA reads as TGTGCCACCAGCAGAGAATCCCAACGTTTCGCTGTGGCAGGGCTCACAGAGACCCAGTACTTC. Residues: CATSRESQRFAVAGLTETQYF.

Only a few counts were recorded for this clone. This sequence joins TRBV28 and TRBJ1-6, with 8 bases fitting TRBD1. In germline, CDR1 is MDHEN, CDR2 SYDVKM. The J segment lost 10 bases and the V segment lost 3 bases, leaving 5 bases of the junction unmatched. The length of the CDR3 is 14 residues. CDR3 nucleotides: TGTGCCAGCAGTTTGGACAGGGCAGGCTCACCCCTCCACTTT. This sequence encodes CASSLDRAGSPLHF.

In its sample, this clone was seen a few times. V usage is TRBV5-1 and J usage is TRBJ2-5; 10 nucleotides align to TRBD2. The CDR3 loop spans 17 amino acids. V shed 6 bases, J shed 13 bases, and the junction held 24 bases outside the gene matches. CDR1 SGHRS and CDR2 YFSETQ come from the germline V gene. CDR3 DNA: TGCGCCAGCACGAAACAAGATCGGGGACTAGCGCCGCGACGTGCGTACTTC. This translates into CASTKQDRGLAPRRAYF.

In its sample, this clone was seen a few times. V and J are TRBV11-2 and TRBJ2-7; 8 bases are shared with TRBD1. The CDR3 is 14 amino acids. V shed 5 bases and J 4 bases; nucleotides not matched to a gene: 7. Germline V gives CDR1 SGHAT, CDR2 FQNNGV. CDR3 sequence reads: CASSPRTGRYEQYF. CDR3 nucleotide sequence: TGTGCCAGCAGCCCCCGGACAGGGAGGTACGAGCAGTACTTC.

This clone has more than one count but fewer than ten. The rearrangement links TRBV6-5 to TRBJ2-7; 10 bases are a match to TRBD2. Germline assignment: CDR1 MNHEY and CDR2 SVGAGI. V shed 0 bases, J shed 7 bases, and the junction held 6 bases outside the gene matches. The CDR3 has 15 residues. CDR3 in amino acids: CASSYSLAGVREQYF. The CDR3 nucleotides are TGTGCCAGCAGTTACTCCCTAGCGGGAGTAAGGGAGCAGTACTTC.

The CDR3 protein is CASSPRQGFTRTDTQYF. The CDR3, as DNA: TGTGCCAGCAGCCCCCGACAGGGATTCACCCGCACAGATACGCAGTATTTT. The chain uses TRBV27 and TRBJ2-3; 7 nucleotides match TRBD1. The CDR3 sequence is 17 residues long. The germline V gene encodes CDR1 MNHEY and CDR2 SMNVEV (reference sequence). Trimming took 6 bases from V and 1 from J; bases not matched to a gene: 13.

A few counts support this clone. V usage is TRBV7-9 and J usage is TRBJ2-5; TRBD1 matches at 7 bases. Trimming cost V 5 bases and J 4 bases; bases outside gene matches: 7. In germline, CDR1 is SEHNR, CDR2 FQNEAQ (reference sequence). The CDR3 sequence is 14 residues long. CDR3 loop: CASSPSTGLETQYF. The CDR3 DNA is TGTGCCAGCAGCCCGTCGACAGGGTTAGAGACCCAGTACTTC.

A few counts support this clone. The chain combines TRBV19 with TRBJ1-6; D remains ambiguous. With 4 bases removed from V and 8 bases from J, the gap between germline ends came to 15 bases. Germline V lookup: CDR1 LNHDA, CDR2 SQIVND (reference sequence). The CDR3 runs 15 residues. CDR3 DNA sequence: TGTGCCAGTAGTAAAGTCGCGGGAAGACATTCACCCCTCCACTTT. It specifies CASSKVAGRHSPLHF.

This clone has a handful of counts. This rearrangement joins TRBV5-4 to TRBJ2-7; D is unclear. The V end was cut by 4 bases, the J end by 2 bases, with 10 bases between. The CDR3 has 13 amino acids. The germline CDR1 and CDR2 sequences are SGHNT and YYREEE (reference sequence). The CDR3 DNA reads TGTGCCAGCAGCCCAGCGCCCCCCTACGAGCAGTACTTC. Translating gives CASSPAPPYEQYF.

This clone was observed a few times. The chain recombines TRBV7-2 with TRBJ2-1, with a weak D call TRBD2 (6 bases). The CDR3 runs to 14 residues. CDR1 and CDR2 (germline): SGHTA, FQGNSA. The V end was cut by 5 bases, the J end by 9 bases, with 17 bases between. The CDR3 loop reads CASSLVREVGEQFF. CDR3 nucleotide sequence: TGTGCCAGCAGCCTAGTGCGGGAAGTTGGTGAGCAGTTCTTC. Variable domain in full (rest from reference TRBV7-2 and TRBJ2-1): GAGVSQSPSNKVTEKGKDVELRCDPISGHTALYWYRQSLGQGLEFLIYFQGNSAPDKSGLPSDRFSAERTGGSVSTLTIQRTQQEDSAVYLCASSLVREVGEQFFGPGTRLTVL.

Only a few counts were recorded for this clone. This chain connects TRBV5-6 to TRBJ2-2, with a tentative D call TRBD2 (6 bases). Germline CDR1 and CDR2: SGHDT and YYEEEE. The germline V and J ends were trimmed by 0 bases and 3 bases, with 12 bases remaining between them. This CDR3 has 16 residues. CDR3 protein: CASSLAASADTGELFF. The CDR3, as DNA: TGTGCCAGCAGCTTGGCAGCTAGCGCCGACACCGGGGAGCTGTTTTTT.

This rearrangement joins TRBV6-1 to TRBJ2-7, with D perhaps TRBD1 (7 bases). This CDR3 is built from 12 residues. Trimming left V 11 bases short and J 2 bases short, with 13 bases between. CDR1 is MNHNS, CDR2 SASEGT, per germline. CDR3 sequence (DNA): TGTGCCGCCCAGGGGGGCCCCTACGAGCAGTACTTC. This encodes CAAQGGPYEQYF.

This clone appeared a few times. The chain is built from TRBV7-2 and TRBJ2-7; TRBD2 matches at 7 bases. The germline V gene has CDR1 SGHTA and CDR2 FQGNSA. Unmatched junction bases numbered 7, after V lost 2 bases and J lost 3 bases. The CDR3 contains 15 residues. The CDR3 spells CASSLRGGQDYEQYF. The DNA of the CDR3 is TGTGCCAGCAGCTTAAGGGGAGGGCAGGACTACGAGCAGTACTTC.

The chain links TRBV5-1 to TRBJ2-2, with TRBD1 identical over 9 bases. The CDR3 covers 15 residues. The germline gives CDR1 SGHRS, CDR2 YFSETQ. The V segment lost 4 bases and the J segment 5 bases; nucleotides outside the gene matches: 6. The CDR3 DNA is TGCGCCAGCAGCCTCGGGACAGGGATAACCGGGGAGCTGTTTTTT. It codes for CASSLGTGITGELFF.